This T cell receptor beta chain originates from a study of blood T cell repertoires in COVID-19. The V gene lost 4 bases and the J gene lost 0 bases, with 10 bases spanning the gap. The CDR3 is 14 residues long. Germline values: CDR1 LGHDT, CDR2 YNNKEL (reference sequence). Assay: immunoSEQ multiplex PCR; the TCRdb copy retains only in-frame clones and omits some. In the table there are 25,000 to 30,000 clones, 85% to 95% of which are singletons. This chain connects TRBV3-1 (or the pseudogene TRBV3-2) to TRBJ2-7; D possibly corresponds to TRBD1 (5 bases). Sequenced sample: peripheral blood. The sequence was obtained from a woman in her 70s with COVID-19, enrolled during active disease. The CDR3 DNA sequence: TGTGCCAGCAGCCCCCGGACACCCTCCTACGAGCAGTACTTC. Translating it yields CASSPRTPSYEQYF.